The following is a TCR beta chain sequence with its context. This clone was detected once. What this receptor recognizes is not known. No clone much larger than this one lies a single base away; base qualities are absent. TCRbeta CDR3 regions were amplified from genomic DNA using the immunoSEQ Assay, a bias-controlled multiplex PCR. On the study's bioinformatics: Nucleated cell counts per sample were estimated from amplification of reference gene primers within the assay. To quantify the absolute abundance of each unique TCRbeta CDR3 rearrangement, sequence reads were collapsed and filtered. For each sample, productive Simpson clonality was calculated as the square root of Simpson's diversity index across productive rearrangements. TCRdb's version of the immuneACCESS table is confined to in-frame rearrangements and falls short of the full clone set. An unresolved V gene accounts for under half of the shortfall where checked; the remainder is of unknown origin. From that table come the V and J calls and clone size; the DNA was used to work out D and trimming. The sample table lists about 160,000 clones, over 70% of them with a count of one. 2.8% of the sample is held by the ten biggest clonotypes.

This specimen comes from a study of blood T cell repertoires in COVID-19 (dated by TCRdb to the early 2020s). Broadly, across the study: Collaborator samples came from the United States, Italy and Spain and covered acute and convalescent phases of COVID-19. The prospective study material was composed of cDNA or gDNA derived from T cells, B-cell-depleted T cells, or PBMCs. The dataset comprised deeply sampled blood TCRbeta repertoires from subjects exposed to, actively infected with, or recovered from COVID-19. The repertoires were released in a freely available public database intended as a resource for research on the immune response to SARS-CoV-2. Samples were obtained from the ongoing ImmuneRACE study (first 160 participants) and from 1,254 subjects provided by 6 global collaborators. A de-identified subject ID, COVID-19 status, age in years and sex were almost always included in the sample metadata. Where available, HLA class I and class II types were taken from metadata supplied by the sample provider and were not determined by assay-based typing.

Each collaborating institution followed its own protocols to collect whole blood in K2EDTA tubes. Collaborator samples were shipped for TCRbeta analysis as frozen whole blood, isolated PBMCs, or DNA extracted from either sample type. The germline V gene sets CDR1 to SGHRS and CDR2 to YFSETQ. The cysteine opens and the phenylalanine closes a CDR3 of 17 amino acids. Just the 51-base CDR3 DNA is kept, in frame starting at base 1. Trimming removed 1 base from V and 2 bases from J; the gene matches leave 5 bases unexplained. What the authors observed across the whole study: The amount of clinical and demographic metadata varied by source and participant and was provided uncurated.

The sample was peripheral blood. Rearrangement joined TRBV5-1 to TRBJ2-3, and 12 bases in between align with TRBD2. This TCR was recovered from a man in his 70s with acute or convalescent COVID-19. Here the CDR3 is given as CASSLLASGGATDTQYF. At the DNA level, the sequence is TGCGCCAGCAGCTTGTTGGCTAGCGGGGGGGCCACAGATACGCAGTATTTT.